These 20 T cell receptor beta chains came from one sample sequenced in a study. TCRdb itself ran the RT-PCR reads through MiXCR, one entry per CDR3 protein. Of fewer than 800,000 distinct CDR3 sequences listed, approximately 15% are singletons. Source material: memory CD4+ T cells from blood. The receptors shown here come from a female donor in good health, serving as a healthy control.

The genes are TRBV20-1 and TRBJ1-1; D remains ambiguous. Trimming took 3 bases from V and 0 from J, leaving 20 bases between them. The CDR3 has 17 residues. CDR1 and CDR2 (germline): DFQATT, SNEGSKA (reference sequence). CDR3 DNA: TGCAGTGCTAGGTCCGTAGTAGGGTCTACCATGAACACTGAAGCTTTCTTT. Translating it yields CSARSVVGSTMNTEAFF.

Only a few counts were recorded for this clonotype. This chain links TRBV19 with TRBJ2-7; 7 bases align to TRBD1. J gave up 3 bases and V 9 bases, and 11 bases lay outside the gene matches. Germline V lookup: CDR1 LNHDA, CDR2 SQIVND (reference sequence). The CDR3 extends over 14 amino acids. This CDR3 reads CASGPPGQNYEQYF. CDR3 bases: TGTGCCAGCGGGCCTCCGGGACAGAACTACGAGCAGTACTTC. Drawing the rest from reference TRBV19 and TRBJ2-7, the complete variable domain is DGGITQSPKYLFRKEGQNVTLSCEQNLNHDAMYWYRQDPGQGLRLIYYSQIVNDFQKGDIAEGYSVSREKKESFPLTVTSAQKNPTAFYLCASGPPGQNYEQYFGPGTRLTVT.

The V call is TRBV12-3 or TRBV12-4, the J call TRBJ1-1; 9 bases fit TRBD1. The CDR3 totals 12 residues. V lost 3 bases and J lost 12; bases outside the gene matches: 5. CDR3 nucleotides: TGTGCCAGCAGTTTTGGGGACAGGGACTCTTTCTTT. Protein sequence: CASSFGDRDSFF.

The chain joins TRBV27 to TRBJ1-3, with a tentative D call TRBD1 (5 bases). This CDR3 has 14 amino acids. The germline V and J ends were trimmed by 3 bases and 8 bases, with 14 bases remaining between them. Germline lookup yields CDR1 MNHEY and CDR2 SMNVEV (reference sequence). The CDR3 nucleotides read TGTGCCAGCAGTTTCTCGGGGGGGGGAGACACCATATATTTT. As protein: CASSFSGGGDTIYF.

The chain recombines TRBV28 with TRBJ2-3; D might be TRBD1 (5 bases). V was shortened by 6 bases and J by 2 bases, with 9 bases between the two germline ends. This CDR3 spans 13 amino acids. Germline loops: CDR1 MDHEN, CDR2 SYDVKM. Here the CDR3 DNA reads TGTGCCAGCAGGACAGCTCACACAGATACGCAGTATTTT. As protein: CASRTAHTDTQYF.

This clonotype occurred a few times. V is TRBV7-2 and J is TRBJ1-1; weak D call: TRBD1 (5 bases). The germline CDR1 and CDR2 sequences are SGHTA and FQGNSA. V lost 1 base, J lost 0 bases, and 12 bases lay in between. The CDR3 consists of 16 residues. The CDR3 here is CASSLELGPLNTEAFF. For the CDR3, the DNA is TGTGCCAGCAGCTTAGAGTTGGGGCCGCTGAACACTGAAGCTTTCTTT.

This clonotype has more than one count but fewer than ten. The chain couples TRBV30 to TRBJ1-1, with 8 nucleotides matching TRBD1. The CDR3 has 13 residues. Per germline, CDR1 GTSNPN and CDR2 SVGIG (reference sequence). V shed 5 bases, J shed 5 bases, and the junction held 7 bases outside the gene matches. CDR3 protein: CAWDRGSRTEAFF. The CDR3 DNA sequence: TGTGCCTGGGACAGGGGATCAAGGACTGAAGCTTTCTTT.

This clonotype was recorded at least ten times. The chain joins TRBV4-1 to TRBJ2-1; D possibly corresponds to TRBD2 (7 bases). The germline V gene has CDR1 MGHRA and CDR2 YSYEKL. V dropped 3 bases and J dropped 7 bases, with 13 bases sitting between them. This CDR3 is 14 amino acids long. The CDR3 DNA reads TGCGCCAGCAGCCACGGGAGGACAGTGAATGAGCAGTTCTTC. Its protein is CASSHGRTVNEQFF.

This clonotype was found many times. V is TRBV29-1 and J is TRBJ2-1; 13 nucleotides line up with TRBD2. The CDR3 extends over 13 amino acids. Germline CDR1 reads SQVTM; CDR2 reads ANQGSEA. With V trimmed by 7 bases and J by 7 bases, 4 bases remained unmatched. For the CDR3, the DNA is TGCAGCGGGGGGACTAGCGGGATTAATGAGCAGTTCTTC. Encoded protein: CSGGTSGINEQFF.

This clonotype has ten or more counts. V usage is TRBV12-3 or TRBV12-4 and J usage is TRBJ1-5, with unresolved D. The CDR3 covers 14 residues. V lost 5 bases, J lost 3 bases, and 11 bases lay in between. The CDR3 is CASSLRGTNQPQHF. CDR3 DNA sequence: TGTGCCAGCAGTCTACGGGGAACCAATCAGCCCCAGCATTTT.

V gene TRBV7-9 combines with J gene TRBJ2-7, with 8 nucleotides matching TRBD1. This CDR3 comprises 13 residues. CDR1 SEHNR and CDR2 FQNEAQ come from the germline V gene (reference sequence). The ends lost 6 bases at V and 6 bases at J; junction bases unmatched: 7. As DNA, the CDR3 is TGTGCCAGCAGTCAGATGGACAGGGCCGAGCAGTACTTC. Amino acids: CASSQMDRAEQYF.

A few counts support this clonotype. The CDR3 spells CASSAAGRMNTEAFF. The CDR3 coding sequence is TGTGCCAGCAGCGCCGCAGGGAGAATGAACACTGAAGCTTTCTTT. The V and J genes are TRBV9 and TRBJ1-1, with a tentative D call TRBD1 (5 bases). Germline V gene sequence: CDR1 SGDLS, CDR2 YYNGEE. V was shortened by 3 bases and J by 0 bases, with 12 bases between the two germline ends. CDR3 length: 15 amino acids.

This clonotype was counted only a few times. The gene calls are TRBV7-9 and TRBJ2-1; tentatively, D is TRBD1 (6 bases). This CDR3 is built from 16 residues. Germline V gene data show CDR1 as SEHNR and CDR2 as FQNEAQ (reference sequence). V lost 4 bases, J lost 4 bases, and 17 bases lay in between. In DNA, the CDR3 is TGTGCCAGCAGCTCCCAGCCGGGACATCAATACAATGAGCAGTTCTTC. Translating gives CASSSQPGHQYNEQFF.

This clonotype appeared a few times. The gene calls are TRBV7-9 and TRBJ2-3, with 8 nucleotides matching TRBD1. The germline CDR1 and CDR2 sequences are SEHNR and FQNEAQ (reference sequence). The CDR3 has 15 residues. Trimming removed 0 bases from V and 6 bases from J; junction bases left unmatched: 5. CDR3 in amino acids: CASSLARTGLDTQYF. CDR3 in DNA: TGTGCCAGCAGCTTAGCAAGGACAGGGTTGGATACGCAGTATTTT.

The chain is built from TRBV20-1 and TRBJ1-2; 7 positions match TRBD1. In germline, CDR1 is DFQATT, CDR2 SNEGSKA (reference sequence). Trimming at V came to 6 bases and at J to 8 bases, leaving 9 bases not matched to a gene. This CDR3 spans 12 amino acids. The CDR3 sequence: CSAPTGPAGYTF. The CDR3 bases are TGCAGTGCCCCGACAGGGCCCGCGGGCTACACCTTC.

This clonotype was observed a handful of times. The CDR3 sequence: CASRWTSGRGGTDTQYF. CDR3 in DNA: TGTGCCAGCAGATGGACTAGCGGGAGGGGTGGCACAGATACGCAGTATTTT. The gene calls are TRBV12-3 or TRBV12-4 and TRBJ2-3; TRBD2 agrees at 15 bases. The CDR3 runs 17 residues. J gave up 1 base and V 6 bases, and 5 bases lay outside the gene matches.

This rearrangement joins TRBV5-1 to TRBJ1-3; 7 bases match TRBD1. The CDR3 loop spans 17 amino acids. Looked up from germline, CDR1 is SGHRS and CDR2 is YFSETQ. J lost 0 bases, V lost 0 bases, and 6 bases had no gene match. The DNA of the CDR3 is TGCGCCAGCAGCTTGGGCTTGGGACAGAGCTCTGGAAACACCATATATTTT. Amino acids: CASSLGLGQSSGNTIYF. The full variable domain, in which reference TRBV5-1 and TRBJ1-3 provide the parts outside the CDR3, is KAGVTQTPRYLIKTRGQQVTLSCSPISGHRSVSWYQQTPGQGLQFLFEYFSETQRNKGNFPGRFSGRQFSNSRSEMNVSTLELGDSALYLCASSLGLGQSSGNTIYFGEGSWLTVV.

In the case of this clonotype: The missing conserved phenylalanine or tryptophan at the end of this CDR3 makes a read error likely. This chain joins TRBV7-2 and TRBJ2-2; D is unclear. The germline V gene encodes CDR1 SGHTA and CDR2 FQGNSA. Trimming left V 5 bases short and J 7 bases short, with 14 bases between. This CDR3 has 14 residues. CDR3 sequence: CASSPAGYGGELFI. CDR3 DNA: TGTGCCAGCAGCCCTGCCGGTTACGGCGGGGAGCTGTTTATT.

This clonotype has only a few counts. The gene calls are TRBV6-5 and TRBJ1-2; the D is unclear. This CDR3 is 12 amino acids long. Between the trimmed V and J ends, which lost 2 bases and 2 bases, there was a span of 3 bases. CDR1 is MNHEY, CDR2 SVGAGI, per germline. Written as DNA, the CDR3 is TGTGCCAGCAGTTACGCAAACTATGGCTACACCTTC. It specifies CASSYANYGYTF.

The chain links TRBV12-3 or TRBV12-4 to TRBJ2-1; D is undetermined. The CDR3 is 17 amino acids. Trimming left V 7 bases short and J 2 bases short, with 21 bases between. The CDR3 bases are TGTGCCAGCAAGCCACCGCGGAGTATTGCTGCCTACAATGAGCAGTTCTTC. Translation: CASKPPRSIAAYNEQFF.